Included here is one TCR beta chain sequence, with context. Original data processing: Scientists estimated how many nucleated cells there were by amplifying reference gene primers. Profiled with immunoSEQ multiplex PCR; TCRdb holds only in-frame clones, not every one. V, J and clone size are taken as reported in that table, and D and trimming were inferred from the DNA itself. The table records almost 250,000 clones, around 88% of them present only once. Patients from Seattle were sampled longitudinally, starting during active infection. The entry originates in a study of blood T cell repertoires in COVID-19. The overall study: Donors in the United States, Italy and Spain gave samples during acute or convalescent COVID-19. Sources were T cells, B-cell-depleted T cells, or PBMCs; the material itself was cDNA or gDNA.

Trimming took 1 base from V and 7 from J, leaving 8 bases between them. The CDR3 spans 13 residues. The germline V gene has CDR1 LGHDT and CDR2 YNNKEL (reference sequence). The V and J genes are TRBV3-1 (or the pseudogene TRBV3-2) and TRBJ2-1, with D possibly TRBD1 on 6 matching bases. The sequenced material came from peripheral blood. This sequence originates from a woman aged 80 or over with COVID-19, enrolled during active disease. This CDR3 reads CASSQVQGNEQFF. The CDR3 DNA reads as TGTGCCAGCAGCCAAGTCCAGGGGAATGAGCAGTTCTTC.